These 30 T cell receptor beta chains share one sample of origin, sequenced in a study of blood T cell repertoires in COVID-19. TCRdb's table, derived via immunoSEQ multiplex PCR, lists solely in-frame clones and lacks some. The sample includes 70,000 or so clones, about 81% of them seen just once. The sequencing sample was made of peripheral blood. These receptors all come from a human donor in a cohort sampled during active COVID-19.

The chain joins TRBV15 to TRBJ2-5; 12 bases align to TRBD1. The trim removed 2 bases at V and 5 bases at J, leaving 6 bases unmatched. Germline V gene data show CDR1 as LNHNV and CDR2 as YYDKDF (reference sequence). The CDR3 runs 16 residues. The CDR3 reads CATSRLGTGGAETQYF. The DNA for the CDR3 is TGTGCCACCAGCAGACTCGGGACAGGGGGCGCGGAGACCCAGTACTTC.

The V gene is TRBV6-6, the J gene TRBJ2-7; 7 bases agree with TRBD1. The germline V gene has CDR1 MNHNY and CDR2 SVGAGI (reference sequence). This CDR3 contains 18 residues. After removal of 5 bases from V and 3 bases from J, the junction contained 19 bases not matched to a gene. The CDR3 DNA sequence: TGTGCCAGCAGTCTGACAGGGACAACTCGGTCCGGAGGCTACGAGCAGTACTTC. Protein: CASSLTGTTRSGGYEQYF.

This clone appeared once. The rearrangement uses TRBV29-1 and TRBJ2-5; TRBD1 matches 8 bases. V gave up 5 bases and J gave up 0 bases; unmatched junction bases: 2. Per the germline V gene, CDR1 is SQVTM and CDR2 is ANQGSEA. This CDR3 contains 13 residues. CDR3 region: CSVRDRYQETQYF. The DNA for the CDR3 is TGCAGCGTTCGGGACAGGTACCAAGAGACCCAGTACTTC.

The V and J genes are TRBV10-3 and TRBJ2-3, with no clear D. The CDR3 sequence is 11 residues long. Germline V gene lookup returns CDR1 ENHRY and CDR2 SYGVKD. Trimming cost V 3 bases and J 7 bases, with 5 bases left between them. The chain's CDR3 is CAISDIHTQYF. The CDR3 bases are TGTGCCATCAGTGACATTCATACGCAGTATTTT.

The J gene is TRBJ1-1, the V gene TRBV12-5; D perhaps matches TRBD1 (6 bases). The CDR3 covers 17 residues. Germline V lookup: CDR1 LGHNT, CDR2 FRNRAP. Trimming cost V 0 bases and J 1 base, with 15 bases left between them. This CDR3 reads CASGLVITGSSNTEAFF. CDR3 bases: TGTGCTAGTGGTTTGGTCATAACAGGGTCGTCGAACACTGAAGCTTTCTTT.

The sample holds a few counts of this clone. The rearrangement joins TRBV18 to TRBJ2-5; TRBD2 matches 9 bases. Trimming cost V 0 bases and J 1 base; bases outside gene matches: 3. The CDR3 runs to 16 residues. The germline V gene has CDR1 KGHSH and CDR2 LQKENI. The CDR3 loop is CASSPPAGGSQETQYF. The CDR3 region has the DNA TGTGCCAGCTCACCACCAGCGGGGGGATCCCAAGAGACCCAGTACTTC.

The chain carries TRBV7-9 and TRBJ2-7; TRBD1 matches at 7 bases. The CDR3 spans 13 residues. CDR1 SEHNR and CDR2 FQNEAQ come from the germline V gene (reference sequence). V shed 5 bases and J 1 base; nucleotides not matched to a gene: 2. CDR3 residues: CASSQTGSYEQYF. CDR3 nucleotides: TGTGCCAGCAGCCAGACAGGGTCCTACGAGCAGTACTTC.

This sequence joins TRBV3-1 (or the pseudogene TRBV3-2) and TRBJ2-1; D ambiguous. V was shortened by 1 base and J by 4 bases, with 8 bases between the two germline ends. There are 14 residues in the CDR3. Germline-derived CDR1 and CDR2 are LGHDT and YNNKEL (reference sequence). The CDR3 DNA sequence: TGTGCCAGCAGCCAAGGGGCCGCTTACAATGAGCAGTTCTTC. Translating it yields CASSQGAAYNEQFF.

The chain carries TRBV4-2 and TRBJ2-7, with 9 bases matching TRBD2. Per germline, CDR1 LGHNA and CDR2 YNFKEQ. This CDR3 is built from 15 residues. V lost 6 bases, J lost 2 bases, and 8 bases stayed unmatched. The CDR3 region is CASSQFSGGTYEQYF. CDR3 DNA: TGTGCCAGCAGTCAATTTAGCGGGGGAACCTACGAGCAGTACTTC.

J is TRBJ1-3 and V is TRBV7-2; TRBD1 aligns across 8 bases. Germline lookup yields CDR1 SGHTA and CDR2 FQGNSA. J was trimmed by 0 bases and V by 5 bases; bases with no gene match: 6. The CDR3 runs to 16 residues. The CDR3 nucleotides read TGTGCCAGCAGCCCCACAGGGGGACCCTCTGGAAACACCATATATTTT. It encodes CASSPTGGPSGNTIYF. The complete variable domain, with remaining parts taken from reference TRBV7-2 and TRBJ1-3, reads GAGVSQSPSNKVTEKGKDVELRCDPISGHTALYWYRQSLGQGLEFLIYFQGNSAPDKSGLPSDRFSAERTGGSVSTLTIQRTQQEDSAVYLCASSPTGGPSGNTIYFGEGSWLTVV.

The CDR3 coding sequence is TGTGCCAGCAACCCTCTCGGGACAGGTTCCAATCAGCCCCAGCATTTT. This gives the protein CASNPLGTGSNQPQHF. This chain uses TRBV2 with TRBJ1-5; 8 bases are a match to TRBD1. Losses at the gene ends were 7 bases for V and 3 bases for J; bases not matched to a gene: 11. CDR3 length: 16 residues. In germline, CDR1 is SNHLY, CDR2 FYNNEI.

The J gene is TRBJ2-7, the V gene TRBV12-3 or TRBV12-4; 7 positions match TRBD1. The CDR3 sequence is 11 residues long. The ends lost 6 bases at V and 4 bases at J; junction bases unmatched: 0. The CDR3 region is CASSRGYEQYF. CDR3 bases: TGTGCCAGCAGCAGGGGGTACGAGCAGTACTTC.

The chain has TRBV4-2 and TRBJ1-2; no reliable D call. V lost 5 bases and J lost 4, with 20 bases in between. The CDR3 loop spans 16 amino acids. The germline CDR1 and CDR2 sequences are LGHNA and YNFKEQ. CDR3 protein: CASSKITPGLAYGYTF. In DNA form, the CDR3 reads TGTGCCAGCAGCAAGATCACTCCCGGGTTGGCCTATGGCTACACCTTC.

This chain links TRBV10-3 with TRBJ2-3, with TRBD2 matching 14 bases. In germline, CDR1 is ENHRY, CDR2 SYGVKD. With 0 bases clipped from V and 4 bases from J, the junction kept 3 bases outside the gene matches. The CDR3 length is 17 residues. The CDR3 nucleotides are TGTGCCATCAGTGAGTCGACTAGCGGGGGGGCCCCAGATACGCAGTATTTT. Its translation: CAISESTSGGAPDTQYF.

The chain recombines TRBV4-2 with TRBJ1-2; D is ambiguous. Germline loops: CDR1 LGHNA, CDR2 YNFKEQ. This CDR3 is built from 15 residues. Between the trimmed V and J ends, which lost 4 bases and 3 bases, there was a span of 15 bases. CDR3 coding DNA: TGTGCCAGCAGCCCAACCGCAACAGAACACTATGGCTACACCTTC. As protein: CASSPTATEHYGYTF.

The V gene is TRBV4-3, the J gene TRBJ1-2; D unclear. The CDR3 covers 12 residues. Germline V gene sequence: CDR1 LGHNA, CDR2 YSLEER. The ends were cut back, 1 base at V and 2 bases at J, with 2 bases in the middle. The CDR3 sequence: CASSQANYGYTF. The CDR3 DNA reads as TGCGCCAGCAGCCAAGCGAACTATGGCTACACCTTC.

The chain has TRBV6-6 and TRBJ2-7; 9 nucleotides align to TRBD2. The V gene end was trimmed by 7 bases and the J gene end by 3 bases; junction bases not matched to a gene: 4. The CDR3 is made up of 13 amino acids. The germline V gene has CDR1 MNHNY and CDR2 SVGAGI (reference sequence). CDR3 DNA: TGTGCCAGCACTAGCGGGGATTACTACGAGCAGTACTTC. Residues: CASTSGDYYEQYF.

The chain couples TRBV9 to TRBJ1-2; D gene unclear. The germline V and J ends were trimmed by 0 bases and 6 bases, with 18 bases remaining between them. There are 16 residues in the CDR3. Germline V CDR1 and CDR2: SGDLS, YYNGEE. CDR3 loop: CASSVAGSGASNGYTF. CDR3 DNA: TGTGCCAGCAGCGTAGCAGGTTCCGGCGCGTCGAATGGCTACACCTTC.

In this sample, this clone turned up once. V and J are TRBV15 and TRBJ1-1; D gene uncertain. The germline V gene encodes CDR1 LNHNV and CDR2 YYDKDF (reference sequence). The V end was cut by 5 bases, the J end by 2 bases, with 6 bases between. The CDR3 is 12 amino acids. The CDR3 loop reads CATSGSNTEAFF. CDR3 bases: TGTGCCACCAGCGGGAGTAACACTGAAGCTTTCTTT.

The chain links TRBV18 to TRBJ2-7; 7 nucleotides line up with TRBD2. From germline, CDR1 is KGHSH and CDR2 LQKENI. This CDR3 region has 14 residues. The V segment lost 11 bases and the J segment 2 bases; nucleotides outside the gene matches: 12. DNA of the CDR3: TGTGCCGCTTCAAGTGTGGGGGGGGCCTACGAGCAGTACTTC. Its translation is CAASSVGGAYEQYF. Full variable domain (missing parts from reference TRBV18 and TRBJ2-7): NAGVMQNPRHLVRRRGQEARLRCSPMKGHSHVYWYRQLPEEGLKFMVYLQKENIIDESGMPKERFSAEFPKEGPSILRIQQVVRGDSAAYFCAASSVGGAYEQYFGPGTRLTVT.

The CDR3 loop is CASSWDYSNQPQHF. The CDR3 DNA is TGTGCCAGCAGTTGGGACTATAGCAATCAGCCCCAGCATTTT. This chain joins TRBV6-2 or TRBV6-3 and TRBJ1-5; a possible D gene is TRBD1 (5 bases). This CDR3 contains 14 residues. Trimming shortened V by 4 bases and J by 0 bases, and 7 bases separated the two germline ends. Germline values: CDR1 MNHEY, CDR2 SVGEGT.

The rearrangement links TRBV12-3 or TRBV12-4 to TRBJ1-1; D gene uncertain. The CDR3 runs 13 residues. Between the trimmed V and J ends, which lost 6 bases and 7 bases, there was a span of 15 bases. The CDR3 nucleotides read TGTGCCAGCAGCCCTAACCCCCTTAGTGAAGCTTTCTTT. It specifies CASSPNPLSEAFF.

The chain carries TRBV29-1 and TRBJ1-1; D uncertain. CDR1 and CDR2 from the germline V gene are SQVTM and ANQGSEA. V lost 1 base, J lost 8 bases, and 14 bases lay in between. CDR3 length: 13 amino acids. The CDR3 here is CSVEGRRVAEAFF. CDR3 sequence (DNA): TGCAGCGTTGAAGGGAGGAGGGTAGCCGAAGCTTTCTTT.

In its sample, this clone was seen a few times. V gene TRBV6-6 combines with J gene TRBJ1-2, with TRBD1 matching 8 bases. CDR3 length: 16 amino acids. Looked up from germline, CDR1 is MNHNY and CDR2 is SVGAGI (reference sequence). V dropped 5 bases and J dropped 4; count of bases not matched to a gene: 12. CDR3 residues: CASSAPDRGSSYGYTF. The CDR3 DNA sequence: TGTGCCAGCAGTGCGCCAGACAGGGGATCGAGCTATGGCTACACCTTC.

This chain links TRBV6-2 or TRBV6-3 with TRBJ2-7; tentatively, D is TRBD1 (6 bases). The V and J ends lost 5 bases and 1 base respectively, with 24 bases between them. CDR3 length equals 18 residues. Germline values: CDR1 MNHEY, CDR2 SVGEGT. The CDR3 protein is CASSRPTGILASSYEQYF. The CDR3 nucleotides read TGTGCCAGCAGTCGGCCAACAGGGATCCTAGCCTCGTCCTACGAGCAGTACTTC.

The chain joins TRBV3-1 (or the pseudogene TRBV3-2) to TRBJ1-1; 11 bases match TRBD1. With 9 bases clipped from V and 4 bases from J, the junction kept 4 bases outside the gene matches. The CDR3 runs to 13 residues. Looked up from germline, CDR1 is LGHDT and CDR2 is YNNKEL (reference sequence). CDR3 DNA sequence: TGTGCCAGTCTGGGGACAGGGGGCACTGAAGCTTTCTTT. Translation gives CASLGTGGTEAFF.

This chain links TRBV19 with TRBJ1-5; 9 bases fit TRBD1. Germline CDR1 reads LNHDA; CDR2 reads SQIVND (reference sequence). The CDR3 consists of 16 residues. The V gene end was trimmed by 5 bases and the J gene end by 0 bases; junction bases not matched to a gene: 5. As DNA, the CDR3 is TGTGCCAGTAGTGAAACAGGGGGCCGTAGCAATCAGCCCCAGCATTTT. It codes for CASSETGGRSNQPQHF.

The rearrangement links TRBV7-2 to TRBJ2-5; 8 bases are a match to TRBD2. Germline V lookup: CDR1 SGHTA, CDR2 FQGNSA. V was clipped by 6 bases and J by 4 bases; unmatched bases: 10. This CDR3 is 15 amino acids long. Written as DNA, the CDR3 is TGTGCCAGCAGTTTTGGAGCGGGGGCAGGAGAGACCCAGTACTTC. Protein product: CASSFGAGAGETQYF.

The V gene is TRBV19, the J gene TRBJ1-1, with a tentative D call TRBD1 (6 bases). This CDR3 region has 13 residues. CDR1 is LNHDA, CDR2 SQIVND, per germline (reference sequence). The ends were cut back, 3 bases at V and 1 base at J, with 6 bases in the middle. The CDR3 is CASSMTGNTEAFF. The CDR3 nucleotides are TGTGCCAGTAGTATGACAGGGAACACTGAAGCTTTCTTT.

Here the CDR3 DNA reads TGTGCCAGCAGCTTCCCAGTCTCTGGAAACACCATATATTTT. Protein sequence: CASSFPVSGNTIYF. The J gene is TRBJ1-3, the V gene TRBV5-6; D is undetermined. The CDR3 is made up of 14 amino acids. V shed 2 bases and J shed 0 bases, with 6 bases lying between them. Germline CDR1 reads SGHDT; CDR2 reads YYEEEE.